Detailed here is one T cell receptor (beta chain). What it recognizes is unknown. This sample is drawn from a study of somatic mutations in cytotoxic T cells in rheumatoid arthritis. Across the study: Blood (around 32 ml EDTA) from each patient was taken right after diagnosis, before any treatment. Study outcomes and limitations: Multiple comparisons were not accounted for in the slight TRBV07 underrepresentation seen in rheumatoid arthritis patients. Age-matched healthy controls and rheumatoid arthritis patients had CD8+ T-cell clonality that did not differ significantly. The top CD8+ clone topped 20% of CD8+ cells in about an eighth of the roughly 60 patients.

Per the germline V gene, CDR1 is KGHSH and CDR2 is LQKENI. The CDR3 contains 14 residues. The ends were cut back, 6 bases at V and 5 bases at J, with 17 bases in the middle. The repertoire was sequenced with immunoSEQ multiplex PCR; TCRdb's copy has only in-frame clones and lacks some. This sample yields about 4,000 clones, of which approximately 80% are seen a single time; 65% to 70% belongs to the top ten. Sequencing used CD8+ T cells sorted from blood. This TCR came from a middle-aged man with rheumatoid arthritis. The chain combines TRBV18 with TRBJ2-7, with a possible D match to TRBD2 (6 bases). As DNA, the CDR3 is TGTGCCAGCTCCGGGGCGCAGGGAGGCCACGAGCAGTACTTC. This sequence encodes CASSGAQGGHEQYF.